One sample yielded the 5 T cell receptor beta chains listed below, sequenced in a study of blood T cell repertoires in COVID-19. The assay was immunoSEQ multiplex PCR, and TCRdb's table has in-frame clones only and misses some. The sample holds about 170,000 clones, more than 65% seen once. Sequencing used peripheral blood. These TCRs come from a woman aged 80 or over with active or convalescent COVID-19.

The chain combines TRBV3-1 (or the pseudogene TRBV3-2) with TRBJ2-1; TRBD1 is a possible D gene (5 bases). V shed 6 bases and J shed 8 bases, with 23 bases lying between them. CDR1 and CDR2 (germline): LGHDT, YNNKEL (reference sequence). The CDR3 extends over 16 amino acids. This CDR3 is CASREGRGSDGDEQFF. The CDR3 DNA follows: TGTGCCAGCAGGGAAGGTAGGGGCAGTGACGGAGATGAGCAGTTCTTC.

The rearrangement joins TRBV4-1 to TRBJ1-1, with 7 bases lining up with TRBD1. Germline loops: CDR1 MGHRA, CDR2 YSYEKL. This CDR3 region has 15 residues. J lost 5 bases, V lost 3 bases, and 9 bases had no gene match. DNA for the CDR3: TGCGCCAGCAGCCAGGCCTACAGGGGTGGAACTGAAGCTTTCTTT. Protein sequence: CASSQAYRGGTEAFF.

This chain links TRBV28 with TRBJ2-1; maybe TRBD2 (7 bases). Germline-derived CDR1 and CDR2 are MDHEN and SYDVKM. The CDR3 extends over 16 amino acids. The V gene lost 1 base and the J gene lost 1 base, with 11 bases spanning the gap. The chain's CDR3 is CASSLSRGASYNEQFF. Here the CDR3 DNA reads TGTGCCAGCAGTTTATCACGGGGGGCTTCCTACAATGAGCAGTTCTTC.

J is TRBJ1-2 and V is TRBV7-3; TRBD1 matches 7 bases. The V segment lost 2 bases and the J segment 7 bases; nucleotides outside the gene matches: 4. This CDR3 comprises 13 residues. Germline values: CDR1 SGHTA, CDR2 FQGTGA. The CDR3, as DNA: TGTGCCAGCAGCTTAGAGGGGGCGCTTGGCTACACCTTC. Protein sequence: CASSLEGALGYTF.

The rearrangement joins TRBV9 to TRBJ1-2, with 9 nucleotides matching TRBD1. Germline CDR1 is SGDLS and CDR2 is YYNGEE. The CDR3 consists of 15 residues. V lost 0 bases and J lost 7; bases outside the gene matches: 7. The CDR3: CASSVGLGQGAGYTF. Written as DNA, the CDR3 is TGTGCCAGCAGCGTAGGGCTGGGACAGGGAGCTGGCTACACCTTC.